The entry below describes one T cell receptor (beta chain). Profiling relied on immunoSEQ multiplex PCR, and the TCRdb table lists in-frame clones only, not all of them. The sample shows around 400,000 clones, 83% of them seen only once. This entry belongs to a study of blood T cell repertoires in COVID-19. The CDR3 consists of 13 residues. Germline V gives CDR1 MNHNS, CDR2 SASEGT. V was clipped by 2 bases and J by 10 bases, with 9 bases between them. Sequencing used PBMCs or T cells enriched from blood (not recorded which). This chain joins TRBV6-1 and TRBJ1-6; D gene ambiguous. This clonotype originated in a woman aged 45-65 years who had recovered from COVID-19. The CDR3 loop is CASSEWRESPLHF. The DNA for the CDR3 is TGTGCCAGCAGTGAATGGAGGGAATCACCCCTCCACTTT.